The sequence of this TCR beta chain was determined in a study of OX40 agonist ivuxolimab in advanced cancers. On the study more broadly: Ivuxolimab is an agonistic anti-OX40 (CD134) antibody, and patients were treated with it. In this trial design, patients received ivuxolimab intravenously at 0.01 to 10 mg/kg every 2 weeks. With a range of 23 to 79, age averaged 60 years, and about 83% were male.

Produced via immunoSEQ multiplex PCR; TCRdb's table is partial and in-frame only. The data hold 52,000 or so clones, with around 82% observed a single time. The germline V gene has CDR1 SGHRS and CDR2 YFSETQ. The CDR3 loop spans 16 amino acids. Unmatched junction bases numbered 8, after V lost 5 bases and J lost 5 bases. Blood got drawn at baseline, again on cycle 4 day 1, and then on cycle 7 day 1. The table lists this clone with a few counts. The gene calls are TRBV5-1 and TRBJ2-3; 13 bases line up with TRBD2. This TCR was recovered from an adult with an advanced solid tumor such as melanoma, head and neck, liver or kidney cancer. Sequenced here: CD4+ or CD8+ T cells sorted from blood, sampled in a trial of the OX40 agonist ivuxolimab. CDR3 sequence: CASRTGTSGAIDTQYF. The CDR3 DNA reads TGCGCCAGCAGGACCGGGACTAGCGGGGCCATAGATACGCAGTATTTT. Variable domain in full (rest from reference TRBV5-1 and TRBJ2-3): KAGVTQTPRYLIKTRGQQVTLSCSPISGHRSVSWYQQTPGQGLQFLFEYFSETQRNKGNFPGRFSGRQFSNSRSEMNVSTLELGDSALYLCASRTGTSGAIDTQYFGPGTRLTVL.